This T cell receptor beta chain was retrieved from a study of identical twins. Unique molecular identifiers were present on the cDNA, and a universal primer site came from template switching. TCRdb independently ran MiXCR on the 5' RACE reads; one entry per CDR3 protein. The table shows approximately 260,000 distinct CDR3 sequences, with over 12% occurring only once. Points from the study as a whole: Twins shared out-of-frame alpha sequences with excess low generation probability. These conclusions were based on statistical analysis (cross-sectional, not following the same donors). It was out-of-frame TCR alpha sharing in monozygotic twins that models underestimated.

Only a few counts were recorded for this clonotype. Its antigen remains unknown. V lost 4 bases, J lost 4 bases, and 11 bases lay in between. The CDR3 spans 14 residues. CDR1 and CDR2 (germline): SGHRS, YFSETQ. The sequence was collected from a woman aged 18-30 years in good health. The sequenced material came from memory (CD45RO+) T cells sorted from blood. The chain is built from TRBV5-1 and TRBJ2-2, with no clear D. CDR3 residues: CASSVPLITGELFF. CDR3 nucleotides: TGCGCCAGCAGCGTACCCCTGATCACCGGGGAGCTGTTTTTT.